This TCR beta chain was identified in a study of control samples from healthy donors and cancer patients (dated by TCRdb to 2019 to 2021). This clone occurred once. Its binding antigen is unknown. The sample holds no much larger clone one base away, and base qualities are not on file. The junction carries 12 bases between V and J, which are trimmed by 5 bases and 5 bases respectively. CDR3 length: 14 amino acids, cysteine to phenylalanine. This entry keeps only the CDR3 DNA: 42 bases, framed from base 1. Based on the germline V gene (reference sequence), the CDR1 and CDR2 sequences are LNHDA and SQIVND. The library relied on the immunoSEQ multiplex PCR assay. What TCRdb holds here is the immuneACCESS table cut down to in-frame rearrangements. Part of the clones is not present; checked against another copy, under half of the missing clones reflect an unresolved V gene, and the others are unexplained. The sample records roughly 70,000 clones, 84% of which are singletons. Approximately 30% of the sample comes from the top ten.

The chain is encoded by TRBV19 joined to TRBJ2-2; the D gene cannot be named for sure. The clonotype originates from a man aged 50 to 59 in good health. The sample comprised blood. Here the CDR3 is given as CASSVVPGTGELFF. The nucleotide sequence reads as follows: TGTGCCAGTAGTGTAGTTCCTGGTACCGGGGAGCTGTTTTTT. Here the CDR3 is joined to the reference TRBV19 and TRBJ2-2 genes, and the full variable domain is: DGGITQSPKYLFRKEGQNVTLSCEQNLNHDAMYWYRQDPGQGLRLIYYSQIVNDFQKGDIAEGYSVSREKKESFPLTVTSAQKNPTAFYLCASSVVPGTGELFFGEGSRLTVL.